This T cell receptor (beta chain) stems from a study of prognosis after radiotherapy for stage I lung cancer. Overall study context: Medical inoperability was the status assigned to all non-small cell lung cancer patients. The biologically effective dose of the SBRT radiotherapy was at least 100 Gy, given over 3 to 5 fractions. Study outcomes and limitations: Lower post-radiation Shannon entropy was seen in patients who went on to develop distant metastases.

Genomic DNA provided the template from which TCR beta CDR3 was amplified by two-round multiplex PCR. First-round PCR, the initial amplification, used primers specific to each TRBV and TRBJ gene. Second-round PCR relied on universal primers. TCRdb passed the multiplex PCR reads through MiXCR, listing each CDR3 protein once. The sample has around 15,000 distinct CDR3 sequences, 44% seen once. There are a few counts of this clonotype. Its antigen is currently unknown. The sequence was obtained from a donor aged 50 or older with non-small cell lung cancer. Specimen: PBMCs, collected before or after stereotactic body radiation therapy (not recorded which).

The CDR3 DNA sequence: TGTGCCAGCAGCTTGGTGGGGGGCTTATCCTACAATGAGCAGTTCTTC. Translation: CASSLVGGLSYNEQFF. The rearrangement joins TRBV5-6 to TRBJ2-1; D might be TRBD1 or TRBD2, each matching 6 bases. Germline V gives CDR1 SGHDT, CDR2 YYEEEE. This CDR3 is built from 16 residues. With 0 bases removed from V and 1 base from J, the gap between germline ends came to 11 bases.